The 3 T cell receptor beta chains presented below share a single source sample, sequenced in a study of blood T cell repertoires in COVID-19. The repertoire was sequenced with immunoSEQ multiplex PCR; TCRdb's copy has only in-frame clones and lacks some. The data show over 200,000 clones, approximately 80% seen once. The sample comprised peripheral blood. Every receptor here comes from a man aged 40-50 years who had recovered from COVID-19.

The CDR3 DNA follows: TGTGCCAGCAGCCTGGGAGCAGGGGGCATGGGTGGCTACACCTTC. It encodes CASSLGAGGMGGYTF. This chain uses TRBV5-4 with TRBJ1-2, with 8 bases fitting TRBD1. The germline CDR1 and CDR2 sequences are SGHNT and YYREEE (reference sequence). Trimming removed 4 bases from V and 7 bases from J; junction bases left unmatched: 12. CDR3 length: 15 residues.

The CDR3 DNA is TGTGCCAGCAGCTCCCCCCGGGACAGGGGTCGGGCGACCCAGTACTTC. Residues: CASSSPRDRGRATQYF. The genes are TRBV7-2 and TRBJ2-5, with 10 bases fitting TRBD1. The CDR3 runs to 16 residues. Looked up from germline, CDR1 is SGHTA and CDR2 is FQGNSA. J lost 7 bases, V lost 4 bases, and 12 bases had no gene match.

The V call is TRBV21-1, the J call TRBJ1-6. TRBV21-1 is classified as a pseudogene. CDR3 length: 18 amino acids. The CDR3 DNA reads TGTGCCAGCAGCAAAGTTTGTCGGGAGCAAAAACCTAATTCACCCCTCCACTTT. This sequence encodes CASSKVCREQKPNSPLHF.